This is a list of T cell receptor beta chains from one sample in a study of regulatory T cells in long-lasting Graves disease. Via MiXCR, TCRdb re-called the multiplex PCR reads, giving one row per CDR3 protein. The repertoire holds hundreds of thousands of distinct CDR3 sequences, with about 16% as singletons. These same data were also listed under a study on T cells in Graves' hyperthyroidism and ophthalmopathy.

The sample consisted of peripheral blood mononuclear cells (PBMCs), taken at new diagnosis, from a patient treated with antithyroid drugs. The source of these receptors is a woman aged 35-60 years with Graves disease. CDR3s include the opening cysteine and the closing phenylalanine or tryptophan. A D gene is named only where the DNA matches it firmly. The listing skips clone size in some rows; elsewhere it reads once, few, many or a size class.

J | V | D | size | CDR3 | DNA
TRBJ2-1 | TRBV10-3 | TRBD2 | - | CAISSSGGHIEQFF | TGTGCCATCAGTAGTAGCGGGGGCCATATTGAGCAGTTCTTC
TRBJ1-1 | TRBV28 | - | many | CASRWGNTEAFF | TGTGCCAGCAGGTGGGGGAACACTGAAGCTTTCTTT
TRBJ2-7 | TRBV20-1 | - | few | CSARPAGPLFNEQYF | TGCAGTGCTAGACCCGCAGGCCCACTCTTCAACGAGCAGTACTTC
TRBJ2-3 | TRBV19 | TRBD2 | - | CASSRGLATDTQYF | TGTGCCAGTAGTAGGGGACTAGCTACAGATACGCAGTATTTT
TRBJ2-5 | TRBV7-2 | - | few | CASSLNTGVGETQYF | TGTGCCAGCAGCTTAAATACGGGGGTCGGGGAGACCCAGTACTTC
TRBJ2-6 | TRBV11-2 | - | many | CASSLVIWAEVANVLTF | TGTGCCAGCAGCTTAGTTATCTGGGCTGAAGTGGCCAACGTCCTGACTTTC
TRBJ1-5 | TRBV6-1 | TRBD1 | few | CASSKTGGHQPQHF | TGTGCCAGCAGCAAGACAGGGGGCCATCAGCCCCAGCATTTT
TRBJ1-2 | TRBV28 | - | many | CASSYQAYGYTF | TGTGCCAGCAGTTATCAGGCATATGGCTACACCTTC
TRBJ2-2 | TRBV7-9 | - | many | CASSLSRGPITGELFF | TGCGCCAGCAGCTTGTCCCGGGGTCCGATCACCGGGGAGCTGTTTTTT
TRBJ1-4 | TRBV29-1 | - | - | CSVLAFGSEKLFF | TGCAGCGTTTTGGCATTTGGGTCCGAAAAACTGTTTTTT
TRBJ1-5 | TRBV6-5 | - | many | CASSSGVLSNQPQHF | TGTGCCAGCAGTTCTGGGGTGCTTAGCAATCAGCCCCAGCATTTT
TRBJ2-5 | TRBV5-4 | TRBD2 | many | CASRPSSGGTQETQYF | TGTGCCAGCAGACCCTCTAGCGGGGGGACCCAAGAGACCCAGTACTTC
TRBJ2-4 | TRBV5-5 | TRBD1 | many | CASSSTGSIAKNIQYF | TGTGCCAGCAGCTCGACAGGGTCTATAGCCAAAAACATTCAGTACTTC
TRBJ2-1 | TRBV20-1 | TRBD2 | - | CSATSSGTIYNEQFF | TGCAGTGCTACCTCTTCCGGGACTATATACAATGAGCAGTTCTTC
TRBJ2-7 | TRBV7-2 | - | - | CASSTDGYEQYF | TGTGCCAGCAGCACGGACGGCTACGAGCAGTACTTC
TRBJ1-5 | TRBV27 | - | few | CASSLRGGGDLWPQHF | TGTGCCAGCAGTTTACGGGGGGGTGGTGACTTATGGCCCCAGCATTTT
TRBJ2-1 | TRBV2 | TRBD2 | many | CASSGGGYNEQFF | TGTGCCAGCAGTGGGGGGGGCTACAATGAGCAGTTCTTC
TRBJ2-7 | TRBV4-1 | TRBD2 | - | CASRDTSGTSYEQYF | TGCGCCAGCAGGGACACTAGCGGGACTTCCTACGAGCAGTACTTC
TRBJ2-3 | TRBV7-8 | TRBD2 | few | CASSLVGTSGGDTQYF | TGTGCCAGCAGCTTAGTTGGGACTAGCGGGGGGGATACGCAGTATTTT
TRBJ1-5 | TRBV27 | - | few | CASSFREGNQPQHF | TGTGCCAGCAGTTTTCGGGAGGGCAATCAGCCCCAGCATTTT
TRBJ1-1 | TRBV2 | - | many | CASSETFQGRVDTEAFF | TGTGCCAGCAGTGAAACCTTCCAGGGGAGGGTTGACACTGAAGCTTTCTTT
TRBJ2-7 | TRBV4-1 | TRBD1 | few | CASSQEGQPVTYEQYF | TGCGCCAGCAGCCAAGAGGGACAGCCGGTGACGTACGAGCAGTACTTC
TRBJ2-5 | TRBV13 | - | many | CASSSSGARETQYF | TGTGCCAGCAGCTCCTCAGGAGCGAGGGAGACCCAGTACTTC
TRBJ2-1 | TRBV11-2 | TRBD2 | many | CASSSTRTSYNEQFF | TGTGCCAGCAGCTCAACCCGGACTAGCTACAATGAGCAGTTCTTC
TRBJ1-2 | TRBV7-8 | - | many | CASSLLADPYGYTF | TGTGCCAGCAGCTTACTGGCCGACCCCTATGGCTACACCTTC
TRBJ2-7 | TRBV11-3 | - | - | CASTPGSSYEQYF | TGTGCCAGCACCCCGGGGAGCTCCTACGAGCAGTACTTC
TRBJ2-1 | TRBV20-1 | - | many | CSSRDKESSYNEQFF | TGCAGTAGTAGAGACAAGGAGAGCTCCTACAATGAGCAGTTCTTC
TRBJ2-2 | TRBV12-3/TRBV12-4 | TRBD1 | few | CASSQRDREYTGELFF | TGTGCCAGCAGTCAGCGGGACAGGGAGTACACCGGGGAGCTGTTTTTT
TRBJ1-2 | TRBV9 | TRBD1 | many | CASSVETGGGYTF | TGTGCCAGCAGCGTAGAGACAGGGGGTGGCTACACCTTC
TRBJ2-2 | TRBV15 | - | - | CATSQVNRDTGELFF | TGTGCCACCAGCCAAGTCAACCGGGACACCGGGGAGCTGTTTTTT
TRBJ2-2 | TRBV15 | - | - | CATRSHPRDNFPGELFF | TGTGCCACCAGATCACACCCCAGGGATAATTTCCCCGGGGAGCTGTTTTTT
TRBJ2-7 | TRBV2 | - | many | CASSRTETWEQYF | TGTGCCAGCAGTAGGACAGAAACATGGGAGCAGTACTTC
TRBJ1-2 | TRBV2 | - | - | CASSVDLYGYTF | TGTGCCAGCAGTGTGGACCTCTATGGCTACACCTTC
TRBJ1-1 | TRBV29-1 | - | - | CSGRGVDTEAFF | TGCAGCGGCCGAGGGGTAGACACTGAAGCTTTCTTT
TRBJ2-5 | TRBV20-1 | TRBD2 | - | CSARVDGRGGYQETQYF | TGCAGTGCTAGAGTTGATGGGCGGGGGGGTTACCAAGAGACCCAGTACTTC
TRBJ2-2 | TRBV7-8 | - | - | CASTPQRNTGELFF | TGTGCCAGCACCCCTCAGCGGAACACCGGGGAGCTGTTTTTT
TRBJ1-6 | TRBV2 | - | many | CASAVGGSGQAPLHF | TGTGCCAGCGCTGTAGGGGGGTCCGGGCAGGCACCCCTCCACTTT
TRBJ1-3 | TRBV28 | - | - | CASIGVPAGNTIYF | TGTGCCAGCATAGGGGTCCCGGCTGGAAACACCATATATTTT
TRBJ2-4 | TRBV20-1 | TRBD1 | many | CSTGKGGAGNIQYF | TGCAGTACAGGGAAAGGGGGCGCGGGAAACATTCAGTACTTC
TRBJ2-5 | TRBV7-9 | - | many | CASSLTYQETQYF | TGTGCCAGCAGCCTTACCTACCAAGAGACCCAGTACTTC
TRBJ1-5 | TRBV19 | - | few | CASNEAGSNQPQHF | TGTGCCAGTAATGAGGCCGGGAGCAATCAGCCCCAGCATTTT
TRBJ1-1 | TRBV19 | - | - | CASKETNTEAFF | TGTGCCAGTAAGGAGACGAACACTGAAGCTTTCTTT
TRBJ1-5 | TRBV9 | TRBD1 | few | CASSAGTGGGQPQHF | TGTGCCAGCAGCGCCGGGACAGGGGGGGGACAGCCCCAGCATTTT
TRBJ1-5 | TRBV7-3 | TRBD1 | many | CASSNPGQGQDLRSNQPQHF | TGTGCCAGCAGCAATCCGGGACAGGGTCAGGATCTTAGGAGCAATCAGCCCCAGCATTTT
TRBJ2-5 | TRBV19 | - | once | CASSPGGQTQYF | TGTGCCAGTAGCCCTGGCGGACAGACCCAGTACTTC
TRBJ1-6 | TRBV30 | TRBD1 | - | CAWADRGHSPLHF | TGTGCCTGGGCTGACAGGGGCCATTCACCCCTCCACTTT
TRBJ1-2 | TRBV29-1 | TRBD1 | - | CSGQGADGYTF | TGCAGCGGTCAGGGGGCAGATGGCTACACCTTC
TRBJ2-1 | TRBV28 | TRBD1 | many | CASSFLPGQGITYNEQFF | TGTGCCAGCAGTTTTCTTCCGGGACAGGGAATCACCTACAATGAGCAGTTCTTC
TRBJ1-5 | TRBV29-1 | TRBD1 | - | CSVGVGQGHQPQHF | TGCAGCGTTGGGGTGGGACAGGGCCATCAGCCCCAGCATTTT
TRBJ2-7 | TRBV7-9 | TRBD1 | - | CASIPVDRGQPGYEQYF | TGTGCCAGCATCCCAGTGGACAGGGGCCAACCCGGCTACGAGCAGTACTTC
TRBJ2-7 | TRBV13 | - | many | CASSLTLMTGTYEQYF | TGTGCCAGCAGCTTAACTCTCATGACAGGCACCTACGAGCAGTACTTC
TRBJ1-1 | TRBV18 | - | many | CASSPPGTEAFF | TGTGCCAGCAGCCCCCCCGGCACTGAAGCTTTCTTT
TRBJ2-7 | TRBV3-1 | TRBD2 | many | CASSQGEGEQYF | TGTGCCAGCAGCCAAGGGGAGGGGGAGCAGTACTTC